The T cell receptor (beta chain) under discussion was sequenced for a study of neurological immune-mediated disorders. General observations from the study: The multiple sclerosis repertoire cluster had no clinical or MRI correlate. HTLV-1-associated myelopathy had the most TCR clonal expansion, and multiple sclerosis had the least, less than healthy controls. The absence of shared CDR3 amino acid sequences among expanded clones across subjects suggests private repertoires in all groups.

The CDR3 sequence is 14 residues long. Germline values: CDR1 WNHNN, CDR2 SYGVQD (reference sequence). V dropped 7 bases and J dropped 6; count of bases not matched to a gene: 12. Each TCR transcript was tagged with a 10-nucleotide random UMI during 5'RACE. TCRdb recomputed calls from the 5' RACE reads with MiXCR, one row per CDR3 protein. The sample gives roughly 66,000 distinct CDR3 sequences, approximately 4.6% of which show up once; 2.2% is in the top ten. There are many counts of this clonotype. Its antigen is undetermined. The sequencing sample was made of PBMCs. The chain employs TRBV10-1 and TRBJ2-7, with TRBD2 matching 7 bases. This clonotype originated in a woman in her seventies with multiple sclerosis. The CDR3 coding sequence is TGCGCCAGCACCCCCGGCGGGAGAGGGGCCGAGCAGTACTTC. Residues: CASTPGGRGAEQYF.